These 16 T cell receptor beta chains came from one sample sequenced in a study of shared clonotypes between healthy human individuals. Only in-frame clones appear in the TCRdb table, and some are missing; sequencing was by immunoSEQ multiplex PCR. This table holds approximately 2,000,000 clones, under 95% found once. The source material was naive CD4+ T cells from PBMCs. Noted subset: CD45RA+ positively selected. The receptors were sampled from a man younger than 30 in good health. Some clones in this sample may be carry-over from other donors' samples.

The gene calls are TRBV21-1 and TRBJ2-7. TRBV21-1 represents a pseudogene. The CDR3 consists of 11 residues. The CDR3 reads CASSGPGTYHF. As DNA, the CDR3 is TGTGCCAGCAGTGGGCCGGGTACTTACCACTTC.

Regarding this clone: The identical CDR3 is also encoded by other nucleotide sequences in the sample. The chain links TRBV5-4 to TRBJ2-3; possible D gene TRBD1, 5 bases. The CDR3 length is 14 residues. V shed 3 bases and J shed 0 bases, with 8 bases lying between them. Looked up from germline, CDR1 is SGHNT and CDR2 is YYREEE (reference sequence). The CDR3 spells CASSSRTSTDTQYF. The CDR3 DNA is TGTGCCAGCAGCTCTAGGACAAGCACAGATACGCAGTATTTT. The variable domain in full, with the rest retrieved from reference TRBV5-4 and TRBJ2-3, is ETGVTQSPTHLIKTRGQQVTLRCSSQSGHNTVSWYQQALGQGPQFIFQYYREEENGRGNFPPRFSGLQFPNYSSELNVNALELDDSALYLCASSSRTSTDTQYFGPGTRLTVL.

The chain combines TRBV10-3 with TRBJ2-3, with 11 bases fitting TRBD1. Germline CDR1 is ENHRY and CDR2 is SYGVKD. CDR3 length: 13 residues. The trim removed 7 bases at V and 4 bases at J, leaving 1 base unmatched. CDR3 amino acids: CAIKGQGADTQYF. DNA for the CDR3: TGTGCCATCAAGGGACAGGGGGCAGATACGCAGTATTTT.

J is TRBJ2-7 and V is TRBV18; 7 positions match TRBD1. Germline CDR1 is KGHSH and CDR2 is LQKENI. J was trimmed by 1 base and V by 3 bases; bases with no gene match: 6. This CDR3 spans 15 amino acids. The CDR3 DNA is TGTGCCAGCTCACCGATGACAGGGAAATCCTACGAGCAGTACTTC. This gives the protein CASSPMTGKSYEQYF.

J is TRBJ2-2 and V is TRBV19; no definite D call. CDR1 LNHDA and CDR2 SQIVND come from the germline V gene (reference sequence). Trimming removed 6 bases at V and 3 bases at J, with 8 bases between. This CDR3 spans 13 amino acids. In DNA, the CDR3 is TGTGCCAGTAGCGGGCGCGACACCGGGGAGCTGTTTTTT. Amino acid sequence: CASSGRDTGELFF.

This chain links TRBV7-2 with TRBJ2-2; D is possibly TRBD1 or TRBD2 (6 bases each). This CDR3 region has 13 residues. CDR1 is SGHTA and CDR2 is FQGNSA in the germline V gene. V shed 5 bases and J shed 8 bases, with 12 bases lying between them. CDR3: CASSPWGAGELFF. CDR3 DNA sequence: TGTGCCAGCAGCCCCTGGGGGGCGGGGGAGCTGTTTTTT.

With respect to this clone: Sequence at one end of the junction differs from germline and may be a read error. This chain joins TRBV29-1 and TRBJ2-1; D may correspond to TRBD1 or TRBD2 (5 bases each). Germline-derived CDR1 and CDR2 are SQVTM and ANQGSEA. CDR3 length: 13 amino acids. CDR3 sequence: CSVEGTILQEQFF. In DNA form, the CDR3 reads TGCAGCGTCGAAGGGACGATCCTCCAGGAGCAGTTCTTC.

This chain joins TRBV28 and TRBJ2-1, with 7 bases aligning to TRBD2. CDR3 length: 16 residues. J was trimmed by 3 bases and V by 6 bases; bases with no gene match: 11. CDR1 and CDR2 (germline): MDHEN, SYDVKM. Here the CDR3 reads CASSPGTAGLYNEQFF. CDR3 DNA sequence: TGTGCCAGCAGCCCCGGTACAGCGGGGCTCTACAATGAGCAGTTCTTC.

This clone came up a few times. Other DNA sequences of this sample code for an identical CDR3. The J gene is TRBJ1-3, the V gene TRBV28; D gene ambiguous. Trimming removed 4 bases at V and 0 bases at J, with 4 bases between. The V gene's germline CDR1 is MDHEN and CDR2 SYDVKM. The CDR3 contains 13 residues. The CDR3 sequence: CASSSPSGNTIYF. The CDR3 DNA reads TGTGCCAGCAGTTCCCCCTCTGGAAACACCATATATTTT.

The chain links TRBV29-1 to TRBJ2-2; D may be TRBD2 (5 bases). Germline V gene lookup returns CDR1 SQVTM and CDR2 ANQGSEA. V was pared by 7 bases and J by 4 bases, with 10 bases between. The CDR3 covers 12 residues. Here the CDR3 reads CSGGLSTGELFF. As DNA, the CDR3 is TGCAGCGGAGGGTTGAGCACCGGGGAGCTGTTTTTT.

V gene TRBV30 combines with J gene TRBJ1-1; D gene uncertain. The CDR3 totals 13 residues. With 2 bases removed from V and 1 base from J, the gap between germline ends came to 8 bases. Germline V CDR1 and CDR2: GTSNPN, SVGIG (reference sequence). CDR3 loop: CAWSPEGNTEAFF. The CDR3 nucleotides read TGTGCCTGGAGTCCGGAGGGGAACACTGAAGCTTTCTTT.

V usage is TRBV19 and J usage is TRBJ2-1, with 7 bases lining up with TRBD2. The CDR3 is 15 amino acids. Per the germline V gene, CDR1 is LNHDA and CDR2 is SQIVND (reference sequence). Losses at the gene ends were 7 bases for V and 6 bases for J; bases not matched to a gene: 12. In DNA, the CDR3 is TGTGCCAGTACAGCCCGACGGGGGGTCCTCAATGAGCAGTTCTTC. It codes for CASTARRGVLNEQFF.

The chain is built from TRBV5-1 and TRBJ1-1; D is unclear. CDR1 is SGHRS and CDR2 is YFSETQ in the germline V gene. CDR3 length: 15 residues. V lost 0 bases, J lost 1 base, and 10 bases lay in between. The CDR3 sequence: CASSLAREGNTEAFF. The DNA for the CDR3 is TGCGCCAGCAGCTTGGCGAGGGAGGGGAACACTGAAGCTTTCTTT.

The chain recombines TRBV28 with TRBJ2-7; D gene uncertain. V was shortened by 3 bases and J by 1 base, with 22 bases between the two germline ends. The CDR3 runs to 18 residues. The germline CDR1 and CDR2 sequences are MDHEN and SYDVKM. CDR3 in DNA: TGTGCCAGCAGTTTCACAATTACCAATGGACGCCTATCCTACGAGCAGTACTTC. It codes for CASSFTITNGRLSYEQYF.

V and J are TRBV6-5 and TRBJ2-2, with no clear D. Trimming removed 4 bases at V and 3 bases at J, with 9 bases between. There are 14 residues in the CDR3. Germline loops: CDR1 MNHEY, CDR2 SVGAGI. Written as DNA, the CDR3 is TGTGCCAGCAGTTGGGGTCCATACACCGGGGAGCTGTTTTTT. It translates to CASSWGPYTGELFF.

In DNA form, the CDR3 reads TGTGCCAGCAGCTTGGTACCTCAGGGGGATCAGCCCCAGCATTTT. It yields the protein CASSLVPQGDQPQHF. This chain links TRBV5-5 with TRBJ1-5, with 7 bases aligning to TRBD1. There are 15 residues in the CDR3. After removal of 0 bases from V and 5 bases from J, the junction contained 5 bases not matched to a gene. In germline, CDR1 is SGHKS, CDR2 YYEKEE (reference sequence). Together with reference TRBV5-5 and TRBJ1-5, the CDR3 gives the full variable domain: DAGVTQSPTHLIKTRGQQVTLRCSPISGHKSVSWYQQVLGQGPQFIFQYYEKEERGRGNFPDRFSARQFPNYSSELNVNALLLGDSALYLCASSLVPQGDQPQHFGDGTRLSIL.